The rows below give T cell receptor beta chains drawn from one sample of a study of identical twins. TCRdb processed the 5' RACE reads anew with MiXCR; each CDR3 protein has one entry. The sample holds 230,000 or so distinct CDR3 sequences; approximately 8.3% are singletons and the top ten take roughly 3%. These data were likewise used in another study, on yellow fever vaccine responses in identical twins.

The sample comprised CD8+ T cells sorted from blood. These receptors were taken from a woman in her late teens or twenties in good health. Each CDR3 is given with its conserved first and last residue. The D gene is left open where the match is weak. Where a row states a size, it is once, few, many or the class of an expanded clone; other rows omit it.

many | TRBD2 | TRBJ2-5 | TRBV4-3 | CASSQRLAGLLMAETQYF | TGCGCCAGCAGCCAAAGACTAGCGGGACTCCTCATGGCGGAGACCCAGTACTTC
many | TRBD1 | TRBJ1-1 | TRBV29-1 | CSVHTGQGPEAFF | TGCAGCGTCCACACCGGACAGGGGCCTGAAGCTTTCTTT
few | TRBD2 | TRBJ2-1 | TRBV11-3 | CASSDRGGGGPYEQFF | TGTGCCAGCAGCGACCGGGGGGGAGGAGGACCTTATGAGCAGTTCTTC
few | . | TRBJ1-6 | TRBV28 | CASIAWGKNNSPLHF | TGTGCCAGCATAGCGTGGGGTAAGAATAATTCACCCCTCCACTTT
many | TRBD2 | TRBJ2-7 | TRBV7-9 | CASSSPRLAGGLYEQYF | TGTGCCAGCAGCTCTCCTCGCCTAGCGGGTGGCCTCTACGAGCAGTACTTC
many | TRBD2 | TRBJ2-7 | TRBV4-2 | CASSLRAGDPTYEQYF | TGTGCCAGCAGCCTCCGAGCGGGGGATCCAACCTACGAGCAGTACTTC
. | . | TRBJ2-2 | TRBV2 | CASSDLGLDAGELFF | TGTGCCAGCAGTGACCTTGGGCTAGACGCCGGGGAGCTGTTTTTT
many | . | TRBJ2-7 | TRBV29-1 | CSVYGLEYEQYF | TGCAGCGTCTACGGACTGGAGTACGAGCAGTACTTC
many | TRBD1 | TRBJ2-2 | TRBV29-1 | CSLYLPGQGTSTGELFF | TGCAGCCTCTACCTCCCGGGACAGGGGACCTCCACCGGGGAGCTGTTTTTT
many | TRBD1 | TRBJ2-1 | TRBV27 | CASSPGGNEQFF | TGTGCCAGCAGTCCAGGGGGCAATGAGCAGTTCTTC
few | TRBD1 | TRBJ2-3 | TRBV4-1 | CASSQDYRTGIFSYTQYF | TGCGCCAGCAGCCAAGATTATAGGACAGGGATTTTCAGCTATACGCAGTATTTT
. | TRBD2 | TRBJ2-3 | TRBV2 | CAGSTTSGGPVGDTQYF | TGTGCCGGCAGTACGACTAGCGGGGGGCCTGTAGGTGATACGCAGTATTTT
. | TRBD2 | TRBJ2-7 | TRBV3-1 | CASSQIGTSGPYEQYF | TGTGCCAGCAGCCAAATAGGGACTAGCGGACCCTACGAGCAGTACTTC
. | TRBD2 | TRBJ2-7 | TRBV6-2/TRBV6-3 | CASTGREDYEQYF | TGTGCCAGCACCGGGAGGGAGGACTACGAGCAGTACTTC
. | . | TRBJ2-5 | TRBV20-1 | CSARYTGYQETQYF | TGCAGTGCTCGGTACACAGGGTACCAAGAGACCCAGTACTTC
. | TRBD1 | TRBJ2-3 | TRBV7-9 | CASSSRTGPFTDTQYF | TGTGCCAGCAGCTCGCGGACAGGGCCATTCACAGATACGCAGTATTTT
few | TRBD1 | TRBJ1-2 | TRBV29-1 | CSFRTGEDYGYTF | TGCAGCTTCCGGACAGGGGAGGACTATGGCTACACCTTC
many | TRBD1 | TRBJ2-7 | TRBV4-3 | CASSEHPGQGYEQYF | TGCGCCAGCAGCGAGCATCCGGGACAGGGGTACGAGCAGTACTTC
. | . | TRBJ1-1 | TRBV18 | CASTTVNTEAFF | TGTGCCAGCACGACAGTGAACACTGAAGCTTTCTTT
few | TRBD1 | TRBJ1-2 | TRBV7-9 | CASSSMGQNYGYTF | TGTGCCAGCAGCTCCATGGGACAGAACTATGGCTACACCTTC
. | . | TRBJ2-1 | TRBV4-2 | CASSQVGGGGSSTFPEQFF | TGTGCCAGCAGCCAAGTAGGGGGGGGCGGGAGTTCGACCTTCCCTGAGCAGTTCTTC
. | TRBD1 | TRBJ1-6 | TRBV9 | CASSPGQGRTIDSPLHF | TGTGCCAGCAGCCCCGGACAGGGTAGGACGATTGATTCCCCCCTCCACTTT
many | . | TRBJ2-7 | TRBV20-1 | CSARDLAGTLYEQYF | TGCAGTGCTAGAGATCTGGCAGGGACTCTCTACGAGCAGTACTTC
many | . | TRBJ2-1 | TRBV27 | CASSLILSSYNEQFF | TGTGCCAGCAGTTTAATTCTGAGCTCCTACAATGAGCAGTTCTTC
few | TRBD2 | TRBJ2-1 | TRBV9 | CASGEPGGTDSYNEQFF | TGTGCCAGCGGGGAGCCCGGGGGGACCGACTCCTACAATGAGCAGTTCTTC
many | . | TRBJ2-4 | TRBV4-3 | CASSQVSIPGSEAKNIQYF | TGCGCCAGCAGCCAAGTGTCAATCCCGGGGTCTGAAGCCAAAAACATTCAGTACTTC
. | TRBD2 | TRBJ2-5 | TRBV29-1 | CSATLAGVIRETQYF | TGCAGCGCCACCCTAGCGGGAGTGATCCGGGAGACCCAGTACTTC
few | . | TRBJ2-1 | TRBV7-9 | CASSPTWGASAYNEQFF | TGTGCCAGCAGCCCCACATGGGGGGCCTCCGCCTACAATGAGCAGTTCTTC
few | . | TRBJ2-4 | TRBV7-9 | CASSPSLENIQYF | TGTGCCAGCAGCCCCTCGCTAGAAAACATTCAGTACTTC
. | . | TRBJ2-5 | TRBV10-3 | CAISEGSIQETQYF | TGTGCCATCAGTGAGGGAAGCATCCAAGAGACCCAGTACTTC
. | TRBD2 | TRBJ2-2 | TRBV4-3 | CASSQDAREGTGELFF | TGCGCCAGCAGCCAAGATGCGCGGGAGGGCACCGGGGAGCTGTTTTTT
many | TRBD2 | TRBJ2-3 | TRBV5-1 | CASRVGTSGPDTQYF | TGCGCCAGCAGGGTGGGGACTAGCGGCCCAGATACGCAGTATTTT
. | TRBD2 | TRBJ2-3 | TRBV7-9 | CASSLVRGGLADTQYF | TGTGCCAGCAGCTTAGTACGGGGGGGGCTTGCGGATACGCAGTATTTT
. | TRBD2 | TRBJ2-2 | TRBV27 | CASSWVAGGTGELFF | TGTGCCAGCTCCTGGGTAGCGGGAGGCACCGGGGAGCTGTTTTTT
many | . | TRBJ2-1 | TRBV5-1 | CASSRRGHYHPYNEQFF | TGCGCCAGCAGCCGGCGGGGCCACTACCATCCCTACAATGAGCAGTTCTTC
few | TRBD1 | TRBJ2-5 | TRBV4-1 | CASSPDRALQETQYF | TGCGCCAGCAGCCCCGACAGGGCCCTCCAAGAGACCCAGTACTTC
few | . | TRBJ1-5 | TRBV15 | CATSRDLSGPTQPQHF | TGTGCCACCAGCAGAGATCTTTCGGGTCCAACTCAGCCCCAGCATTTT
. | . | TRBJ2-3 | TRBV4-1 | CASSQEVPSRLTDTQYF | TGCGCCAGCAGCCAAGAAGTTCCTAGCCGCCTCACAGATACGCAGTATTTT
few | TRBD2 | TRBJ2-7 | TRBV7-2 | CASSLRGSLDEQYF | TGTGCCAGCAGCCTCCGCGGGAGCCTGGACGAGCAGTACTTC
few | . | TRBJ1-6 | TRBV14 | CASSQEMYRSDSPLHF | TGTGCCAGCAGCCAAGAGATGTACAGGTCGGATTCACCCCTCCACTTT
. | TRBD1 | TRBJ1-5 | TRBV28 | CASRYRGSNQPQHF | TGTGCCAGTCGCTACAGGGGGAGCAATCAGCCCCAGCATTTT
. | TRBD1 | TRBJ1-1 | TRBV2 | CASSPDRANAEAFF | TGTGCCAGCAGTCCCGACAGGGCAAACGCTGAAGCTTTCTTT
many | . | TRBJ2-4 | TRBV7-8 | CASSLDLGSAIQYF | TGTGCCAGCAGCTTAGATTTGGGGTCGGCCATTCAGTACTTC
. | TRBD1 | TRBJ1-1 | TRBV4-2 | CASSQTQGAYTEAFF | TGTGCCAGCAGCCAAACACAGGGGGCCTACACTGAAGCTTTCTTT
few | TRBD2 | TRBJ2-3 | TRBV9 | CASSVEGLARKTDTQYF | TGTGCCAGCAGCGTAGAGGGACTAGCCCGGAAAACAGATACGCAGTATTTT